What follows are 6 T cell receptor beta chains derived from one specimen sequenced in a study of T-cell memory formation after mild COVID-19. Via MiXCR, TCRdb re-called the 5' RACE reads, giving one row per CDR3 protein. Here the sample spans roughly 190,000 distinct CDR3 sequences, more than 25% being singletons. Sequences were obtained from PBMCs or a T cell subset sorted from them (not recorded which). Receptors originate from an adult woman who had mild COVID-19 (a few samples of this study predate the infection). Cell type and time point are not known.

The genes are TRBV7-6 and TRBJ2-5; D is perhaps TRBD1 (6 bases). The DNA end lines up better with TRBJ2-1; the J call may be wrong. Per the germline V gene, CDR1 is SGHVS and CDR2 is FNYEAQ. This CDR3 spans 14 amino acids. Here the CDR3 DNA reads TGTGCCAGCAGCAGACCGGGCCAAGGGGGTGAGCAGTTCTTC. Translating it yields CASSRPGQGGEQFF.

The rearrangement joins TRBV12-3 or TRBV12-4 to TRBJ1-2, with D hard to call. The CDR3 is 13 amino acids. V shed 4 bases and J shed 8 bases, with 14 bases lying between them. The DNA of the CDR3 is TGTGCCAGCAGTTCCGCATCTCCGGGGGGCTACACCTTC. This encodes CASSSASPGGYTF.

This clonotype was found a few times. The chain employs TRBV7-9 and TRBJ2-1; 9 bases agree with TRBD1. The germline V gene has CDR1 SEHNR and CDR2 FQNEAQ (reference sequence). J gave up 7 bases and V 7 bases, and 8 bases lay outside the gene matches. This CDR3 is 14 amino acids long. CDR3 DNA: TGTGCCAGCACCGGGACAGGGATTCAAAATGAGCAGTTCTTC. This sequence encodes CASTGTGIQNEQFF.

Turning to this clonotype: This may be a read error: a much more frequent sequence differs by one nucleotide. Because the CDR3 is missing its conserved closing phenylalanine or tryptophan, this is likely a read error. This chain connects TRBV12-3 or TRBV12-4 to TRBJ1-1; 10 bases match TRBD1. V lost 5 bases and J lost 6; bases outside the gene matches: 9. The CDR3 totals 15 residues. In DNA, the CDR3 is TGTGCCAGCAGTCCTACGACAGGGGGCTGGGCTGAAGCTTTCTAT. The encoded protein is CASSPTTGGWAEAFY.

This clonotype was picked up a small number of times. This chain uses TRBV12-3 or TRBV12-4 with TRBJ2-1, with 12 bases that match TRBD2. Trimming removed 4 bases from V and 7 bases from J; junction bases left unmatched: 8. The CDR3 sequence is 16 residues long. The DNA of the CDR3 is TGTGCCAGCAGTTCGCTAGCGGGAGGGCCAGAGAATGAGCAGTTCTTC. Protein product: CASSSLAGGPENEQFF.

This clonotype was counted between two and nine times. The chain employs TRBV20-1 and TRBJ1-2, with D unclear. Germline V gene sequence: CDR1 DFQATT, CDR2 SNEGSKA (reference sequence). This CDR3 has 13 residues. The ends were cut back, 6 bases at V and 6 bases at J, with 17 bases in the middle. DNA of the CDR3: TGCAGTGCCCCCTCGGGCATGGAGGATGGCTACACCTTC. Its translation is CSAPSGMEDGYTF.